This T cell receptor beta chain was retrieved from a study of T-cell memory formation after mild COVID-19. Study-wide context: Clustering of TCRs was largely donor specific.

One entry per CDR3 protein, called by TCRdb with MiXCR from the 5' RACE reads. The sample includes 95,000 to 110,000 distinct CDR3 sequences, 14% seen only once; the top ten take about 39%. This CDR3 has 15 residues. Trimming left V 5 bases short and J 3 bases short, with 14 bases between. The germline gives CDR1 MNHNS, CDR2 SASEGT. Input material: PBMCs or a T cell subset sorted from them (not recorded which). The receptor was derived from a man between 18 and 29 years old who had mild COVID-19 (a few samples of this study predate the infection). Cell type and time point are not known. This sequence joins TRBV6-1 and TRBJ1-5; D possibly corresponds to TRBD1 (6 bases). For the CDR3, the DNA is TGTGCCAGCAGTCCACGGACAGTACCCAATCAGCCCCAGCATTTT. Protein: CASSPRTVPNQPQHF.